This record covers a single T cell receptor beta chain. The sample originates from a study of blood T cell repertoires in COVID-19. V lost 3 bases, J lost 1 base, and 9 bases lay in between. Germline V gene lookup returns CDR1 KGHSH and CDR2 LQKENI. This CDR3 region has 14 residues. Assay: immunoSEQ multiplex PCR; the TCRdb copy retains only in-frame clones and omits some. There are under 250,000 clones in the sample; 70% to 90% occur only once, and 2% to 3% lies in the top ten. The sequencing input was peripheral blood. The chain is built from TRBV18 and TRBJ1-1; weak D call: TRBD1 (6 bases). The receptor comes from a man aged 30-40 years with COVID-19, enrolled during active disease. For the CDR3, the DNA is TGTGCCAGCTCACCTGGACAGAGGAACACTGAAGCTTTCTTT. This gives the protein CASSPGQRNTEAFF.